Listed below are T cell receptor beta chains from one sample, sequenced in a study of PD-L1 blockade in urothelial cancer. Clones were read by immunoSEQ multiplex PCR, and TCRdb kept only the in-frame ones, dropping some. The table records 45,000 to 60,000 clones, approximately 85% of them present only once. The specimen comprised PBMCs, sampled around atezolizumab (anti-PD-L1) treatment. The receptors shown here come from a man between 65 and 79 years old with urothelial cancer. Each CDR3 is given with its conserved first and last residue. A D gene is named only where the DNA matches it firmly. Some rows mark clone size as missing; the rest say once, few, many or name a class of expanded clone.

>TRBV9|TRBD2|TRBJ2-3|NA
CASSVYVAGGTDTQYF
TGTGCCAGCAGCGTTTATGTAGCGGGAGGCACAGATACGCAGTATTTT
>TRBV7-9|NA|TRBJ1-2|NA
CASSPLWGENYGYTF
TGTGCCAGCAGCCCCCTCTGGGGGGAAAACTATGGCTACACCTTC
>TRBV5-1|TRBD1|TRBJ1-1|few
CASSSQGGNTEAFF
TGCGCCAGCAGCTCACAGGGGGGGAACACTGAAGCTTTCTTT
>TRBV6-5|NA|TRBJ1-1|once
CASKRGGGTEAFF
TGTGCCAGCAAACGAGGGGGGGGCACTGAAGCTTTCTTT
>TRBV28|TRBD2|TRBJ2-4|NA
CASSPAPSGSVKNIQYF
TGTGCCAGCAGTCCCGCCCCGAGCGGGAGCGTCAAAAACATTCAGTACTTC
>TRBV7-3|TRBD1|TRBJ2-7|NA
CASSLTAGGLYEQYF
TGTGCCAGCAGCTTAACGGCAGGGGGCCTTTACGAGCAGTACTTC
>TRBV6-1|TRBD1|TRBJ1-2|NA
CAILSLTGNYGYTF
TGTGCCATCTTGAGTCTGACAGGGAACTATGGCTACACCTTC
>TRBV6-5|TRBD2|TRBJ2-1|NA
CASRGLAGEQFF
TGTGCCAGCAGAGGACTAGCTGGTGAGCAGTTCTTC
>TRBV6-5|TRBD1|TRBJ1-5|NA
CASREYTGDNQPQHF
TGTGCCAGCAGGGAATACACAGGGGATAATCAGCCCCAGCATTTT
>TRBV2|NA|TRBJ1-2|NA
CASTRVTGNGYTF
TGTGCCAGCACTAGAGTTACCGGCAATGGCTACACCTTC
>TRBV4-1|NA|TRBJ2-7|NA
CASSDSADKYEQYF
TGCGCCAGCAGCGACTCGGCGGACAAATACGAGCAGTACTTC
>TRBV10-3|NA|TRBJ1-5|NA
CAISLDTYQPQHF
TGTGCCATCAGTTTAGACACCTATCAGCCCCAGCATTTT
>TRBV5-8|NA|TRBJ1-1|NA
CASPRVKNTEAFF
TGTGCCAGCCCCCGGGTGAAGAACACTGAAGCTTTCTTT
>TRBV11-1|TRBD2|TRBJ2-3|NA
CASSLNLAGGFGGTDTQYF
TGTGCCAGCAGCTTAAATCTAGCGGGAGGATTTGGAGGCACAGATACGCAGTATTTT
>TRBV5-1|TRBD1|TRBJ1-1|NA
CASSSGTGSTEAFF
TGCGCCAGCAGCTCGGGGACAGGGTCCACTGAAGCTTTCTTT
>TRBV10-3|NA|TRBJ2-1|NA
CAISDPQGHEQFF
TGTGCCATCAGTGACCCGCAGGGGCATGAGCAGTTCTTC
>TRBV7-2|NA|TRBJ1-5|NA
CASSPAAGYSNQPQHF
TGTGCCAGCAGCCCGGCGGCAGGGTATAGCAATCAGCCCCAGCATTTT
>TRBV10-3|TRBD1|TRBJ2-7|NA
CAIMGQGASEQYF
TGTGCCATCATGGGACAGGGAGCTAGCGAGCAGTACTTC
>TRBV19|NA|TRBJ2-3|NA
CASMKEARSTDTQYF
TGTGCCAGTATGAAGGAGGCCAGAAGCACAGATACGCAGTATTTT
>TRBV6-6|NA|TRBJ1-2|NA
CASSYQFTNYGYTF
TGTGCCAGCAGTTACCAGTTTACGAACTATGGCTACACCTTC